The 12 T cell receptor beta chains reported below all come from one sample, sequenced in a study of blood T cell repertoires in COVID-19. The method was immunoSEQ multiplex PCR; TCRdb's version includes in-frame clones alone and lacks a portion of them. The repertoire holds 87,000 or so clones, with 80% to 90% as singletons. The sequenced sample consisted of peripheral blood. All receptors derive from a man at least 80 years old with acute or convalescent COVID-19.

The rearrangement joins TRBV7-8 to TRBJ1-6; TRBD1 might be the D (6 bases). CDR1 SGHVS and CDR2 FQNEAQ come from the germline V gene. V was trimmed by 1 base and J by 7 bases, leaving 14 bases between them. The CDR3 runs 16 residues. CDR3 amino acids: CASSLGNRAGNSPLHF. The CDR3 DNA reads as TGTGCCAGCAGCTTAGGAAACAGGGCAGGGAATTCACCCCTCCACTTT.

V and J are TRBV27 and TRBJ1-1; 8 bases fit TRBD1. With V trimmed by 8 bases and J by 1 base, 3 bases remained unmatched. Germline loops: CDR1 MNHEY, CDR2 SMNVEV (reference sequence). The CDR3 consists of 13 residues. The CDR3 loop is CASRGQGNTEAFF. For the CDR3, the DNA is TGTGCCAGCCGCGGACAGGGGAACACTGAAGCTTTCTTT.

The rearrangement joins TRBV5-1 to TRBJ1-6; D gene uncertain. The CDR3 covers 15 residues. The ends were cut back, 1 base at V and 7 bases at J, with 12 bases in the middle. The germline gives CDR1 SGHRS, CDR2 YFSETQ. CDR3 nucleotides: TGCGCCAGCAGCTTGATTCAGGCAGTAAATTCACCCCTCCACTTT. This encodes CASSLIQAVNSPLHF.

The CDR3 is CASSIEGVGANVLTF. The CDR3 DNA sequence: TGTGCCAGTAGTATCGAGGGGGTTGGGGCCAACGTCCTGACTTTC. The chain joins TRBV19 to TRBJ2-6, with a tentative D call TRBD1 (6 bases). This CDR3 comprises 15 residues. CDR1 is LNHDA, CDR2 SQIVND, per germline (reference sequence). Trimming stripped 3 bases from V and 3 bases from J, with 9 bases between. The entire variable domain, with the rest obtained from reference TRBV19 and TRBJ2-6, is as follows: DGGITQSPKYLFRKEGQNVTLSCEQNLNHDAMYWYRQDPGQGLRLIYYSQIVNDFQKGDIAEGYSVSREKKESFPLTVTSAQKNPTAFYLCASSIEGVGANVLTFGAGSRLTVL.

The V call is TRBV9, the J call TRBJ2-7, with TRBD1 matching 7 bases. After removal of 0 bases from V and 3 bases from J, the junction contained 3 bases not matched to a gene. This CDR3 has 14 amino acids. Germline V gives CDR1 SGDLS, CDR2 YYNGEE. The CDR3 coding sequence is TGTGCCAGCAGCGTAGGGGACAGAGACTACGAGCAGTACTTC. Translated: CASSVGDRDYEQYF.

The CDR3 reads CASSQDWGVASSYNEQFF. In DNA form, the CDR3 reads TGCGCCAGCAGCCAAGATTGGGGGGTGGCCAGCTCCTACAATGAGCAGTTCTTC. This chain joins TRBV4-3 and TRBJ2-1; the D gene is possibly TRBD2 (6 bases). The V and J ends lost 0 bases and 0 bases respectively, with 15 bases between them. The V gene's germline CDR1 is LGHNA and CDR2 YSLEER. The length of the CDR3 is 18 residues.

V and J are TRBV12-3 or TRBV12-4 and TRBJ1-1; 7 nucleotides match TRBD1. The CDR3 length is 13 residues. Unmatched junction bases numbered 9, after V lost 3 bases and J lost 11 bases. CDR3 protein: CASSLRTGPGAFF. The CDR3 coding sequence is TGTGCCAGCAGTTTGAGGACAGGCCCGGGGGCTTTCTTT.

The chain recombines TRBV29-1 with TRBJ2-3, with D tentatively TRBD1 (7 bases). The CDR3 is made up of 16 amino acids. Trimming removed 0 bases from V and 2 bases from J, with 15 bases in between. Looked up from germline, CDR1 is SQVTM and CDR2 is ANQGSEA. CDR3 region: CSVEDGSGGLTDTQYF. CDR3 sequence (DNA): TGCAGCGTTGAAGATGGGTCAGGGGGGCTCACAGATACGCAGTATTTT.

The rearrangement uses TRBV11-2 and TRBJ1-1; D remains ambiguous. Germline-derived CDR1 and CDR2 are SGHAT and FQNNGV. The CDR3 totals 17 residues. Trimming removed 1 base from V and 1 base from J, with 16 bases in between. The CDR3, as DNA: TGTGCCAGCAGCTTAGTTGGTTCAGGAGGAGGGAACACTGAAGCTTTCTTT. Translation: CASSLVGSGGGNTEAFF.

V and J are TRBV29-1 and TRBJ2-7; perhaps TRBD1 as D (6 bases). The V and J ends lost 4 bases and 2 bases respectively, with 9 bases between them. Per the germline V gene, CDR1 is SQVTM and CDR2 is ANQGSEA. CDR3 size: 12 residues. Here the CDR3 DNA reads TGCAGCGTTGTAGGGGGAACCTACGAGCAGTACTTC. Translation: CSVVGGTYEQYF.

CDR3 DNA: TGCAGCGTTGAACTACCCCGGAACACCGGGGAGCTGTTTTTT. Translation: CSVELPRNTGELFF. This chain uses TRBV29-1 with TRBJ2-2; unclear D gene. The CDR3 runs to 14 residues. Trimming removed 2 bases at V and 1 base at J, with 8 bases between. Germline CDR1 SQVTM, CDR2 ANQGSEA.

This chain's CDR3 is CASSPGGNIQYF. The CDR3 DNA reads TGTGCCAGCAGCCCAGGGGGAAACATTCAGTACTTC. This chain connects TRBV7-2 to TRBJ2-4, with 7 bases fitting TRBD1. CDR1 and CDR2 (germline): SGHTA, FQGNSA. CDR3 length equals 12 residues. The J segment lost 6 bases and the V segment lost 5 bases, leaving 1 base of the junction unmatched.